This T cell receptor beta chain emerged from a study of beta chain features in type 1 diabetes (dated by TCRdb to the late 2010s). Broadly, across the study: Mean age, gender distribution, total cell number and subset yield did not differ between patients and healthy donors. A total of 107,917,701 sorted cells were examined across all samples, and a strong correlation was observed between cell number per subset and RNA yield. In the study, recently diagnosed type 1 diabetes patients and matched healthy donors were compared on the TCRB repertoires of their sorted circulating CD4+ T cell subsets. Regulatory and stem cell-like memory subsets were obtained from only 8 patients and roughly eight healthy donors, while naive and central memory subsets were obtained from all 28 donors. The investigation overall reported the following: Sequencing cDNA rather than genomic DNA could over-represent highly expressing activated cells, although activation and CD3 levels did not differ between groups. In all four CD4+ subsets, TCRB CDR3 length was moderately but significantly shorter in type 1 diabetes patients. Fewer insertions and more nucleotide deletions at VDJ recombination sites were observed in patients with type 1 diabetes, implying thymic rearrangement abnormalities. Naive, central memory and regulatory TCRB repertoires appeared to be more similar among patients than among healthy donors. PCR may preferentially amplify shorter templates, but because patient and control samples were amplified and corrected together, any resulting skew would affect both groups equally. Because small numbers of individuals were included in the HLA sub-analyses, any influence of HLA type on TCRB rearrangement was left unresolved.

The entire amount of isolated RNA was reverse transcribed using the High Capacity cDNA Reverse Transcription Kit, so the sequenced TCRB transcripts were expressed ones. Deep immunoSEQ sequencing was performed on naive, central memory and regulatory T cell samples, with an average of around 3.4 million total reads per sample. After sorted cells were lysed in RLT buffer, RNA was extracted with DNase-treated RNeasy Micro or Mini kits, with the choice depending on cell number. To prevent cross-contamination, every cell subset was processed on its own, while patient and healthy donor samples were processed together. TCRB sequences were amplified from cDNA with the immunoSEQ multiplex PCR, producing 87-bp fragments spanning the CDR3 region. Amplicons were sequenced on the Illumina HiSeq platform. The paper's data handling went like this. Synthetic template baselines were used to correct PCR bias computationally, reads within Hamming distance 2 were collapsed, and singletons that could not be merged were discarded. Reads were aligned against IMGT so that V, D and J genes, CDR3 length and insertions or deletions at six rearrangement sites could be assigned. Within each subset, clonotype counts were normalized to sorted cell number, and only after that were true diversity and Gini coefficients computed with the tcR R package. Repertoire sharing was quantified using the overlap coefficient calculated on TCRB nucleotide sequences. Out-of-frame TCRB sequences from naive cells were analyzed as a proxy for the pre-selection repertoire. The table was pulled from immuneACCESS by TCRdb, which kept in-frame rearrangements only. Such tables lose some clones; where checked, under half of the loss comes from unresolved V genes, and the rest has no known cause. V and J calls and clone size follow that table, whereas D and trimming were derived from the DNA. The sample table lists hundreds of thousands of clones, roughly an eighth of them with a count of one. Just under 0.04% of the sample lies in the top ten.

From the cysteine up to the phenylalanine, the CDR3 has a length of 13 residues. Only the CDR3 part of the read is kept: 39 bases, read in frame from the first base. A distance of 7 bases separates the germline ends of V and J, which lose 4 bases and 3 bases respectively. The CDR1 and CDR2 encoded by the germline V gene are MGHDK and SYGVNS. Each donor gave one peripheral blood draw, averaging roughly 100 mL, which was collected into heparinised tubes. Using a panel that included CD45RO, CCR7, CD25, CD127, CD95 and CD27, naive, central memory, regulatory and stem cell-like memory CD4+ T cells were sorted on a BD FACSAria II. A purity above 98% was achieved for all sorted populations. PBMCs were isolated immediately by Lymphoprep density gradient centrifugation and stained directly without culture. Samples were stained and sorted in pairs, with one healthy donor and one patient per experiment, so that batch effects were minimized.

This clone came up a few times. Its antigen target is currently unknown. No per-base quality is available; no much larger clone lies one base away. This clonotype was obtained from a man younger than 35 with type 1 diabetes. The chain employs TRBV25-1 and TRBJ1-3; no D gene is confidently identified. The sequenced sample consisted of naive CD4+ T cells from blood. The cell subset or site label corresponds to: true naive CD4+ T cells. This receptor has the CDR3 CASSVTLGNTIYF. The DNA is TGTGCCAGCAGTGTTACCCTTGGAAACACCATATATTTT.